This T cell receptor (beta chain) was captured by sequencing in a study of blood T cell repertoires in COVID-19. Study-wide background: Sites in the United States, Italy and Spain provided acute and convalescent COVID-19 samples. From T cells, B-cell-depleted T cells, or PBMCs came the material, which was cDNA or gDNA.

There are 14 residues in the CDR3. Germline loops: CDR1 SQVTM, CDR2 ANQGSEA. With 5 bases removed from V and 5 bases from J, the gap between germline ends came to 18 bases. Original analysis: For nucleated cells, counts were estimated from reference gene primer amplification. Here immunoSEQ multiplex PCR was the method, and the copy in TCRdb shows in-frame clones only, minus some. V, J and clone size reflect that table, while D and trimming were determined from the DNA. The data contain around 71,000 clones, approximately 80% of them singletons. The material sequenced was peripheral blood. This chain links TRBV29-1 with TRBJ2-5; TRBD2 might be the D (5 bases). The sequence was collected from a man between 65 and 85 years old with acute or convalescent COVID-19. The CDR3: CSVSTVSSGETQYF. The CDR3 nucleotides read TGCAGCGTTTCCACGGTCTCGAGCGGCGAGACCCAGTACTTC.